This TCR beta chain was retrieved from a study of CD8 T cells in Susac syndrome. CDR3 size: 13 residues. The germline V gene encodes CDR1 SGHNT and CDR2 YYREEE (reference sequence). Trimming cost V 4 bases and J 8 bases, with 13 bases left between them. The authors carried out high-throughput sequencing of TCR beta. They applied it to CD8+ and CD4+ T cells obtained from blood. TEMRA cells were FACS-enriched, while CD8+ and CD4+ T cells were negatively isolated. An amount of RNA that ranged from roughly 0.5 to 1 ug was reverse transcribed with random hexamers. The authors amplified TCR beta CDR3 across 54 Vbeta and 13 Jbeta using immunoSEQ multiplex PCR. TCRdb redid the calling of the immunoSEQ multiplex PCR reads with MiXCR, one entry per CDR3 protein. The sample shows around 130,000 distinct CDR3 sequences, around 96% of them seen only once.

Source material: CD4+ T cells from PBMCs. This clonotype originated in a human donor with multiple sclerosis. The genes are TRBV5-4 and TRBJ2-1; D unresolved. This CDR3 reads CASSTTRSDEQFF. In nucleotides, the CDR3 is TGTGCCAGCAGCACGACCCGGAGCGATGAGCAGTTCTTC.